The clone carrying this TCR beta chain was detected only once. At one end the junction does not follow the germline gene, possibly because of a read error. Per the original data handling: Amplified reference gene primers provided the basis for estimating nucleated cell counts. Some clones are missing from TCRdb's copy, which holds only in-frame ones; the method was immunoSEQ multiplex PCR. That table gives V, J and clone size, and the DNA gave D and trimming. The sample holds fewer than 150,000 clones; around 86% are singletons and the top ten take less than 30%. CDR3 length: 12 amino acids. CDR1 and CDR2 (germline): MNHEY, SVGAGI. These data come from a study of blood T cell repertoires in COVID-19. About the research overall: The samples span acute and convalescent COVID-19 from the United States, Italy and Spain. The cDNA or gDNA used as material had been derived from T cells, B-cell-depleted T cells, or PBMCs.

The sequence was obtained from a woman in her 70s with acute or convalescent COVID-19. J is TRBJ1-1 and V is TRBV6-5; possible D gene TRBD1, 5 bases. The sample taken for sequencing was peripheral blood. The CDR3 nucleotides read TGTGCCAGCAGTTACGGGGATATGGGGGAGGTCTTT. This translates into CASSYGDMGEVF.